The clone carrying this T cell receptor (beta chain) was counted only a few times. Its target is not known. There are 13 residues in the CDR3. CDR1 SQVTM and CDR2 ANQGSEA come from the germline V gene. Trimming took off 3 bases at V and 7 bases at J, with 13 bases between the two ends. The data originate from a study of T cells in Graves' hyperthyroidism and ophthalmopathy. TCR beta CDR3 regions were amplified from RNA. An initial round of RT-PCR targeting the TCR CDR3 relied on the HTBI primer set. TCRdb analysed the multiplex PCR reads with MiXCR anew, one entry per CDR3 protein. The table lists about 320,000 distinct CDR3 sequences, about 15% of them singletons. Newly diagnosed hyperthyroidism patients aged 18 to 65 years had disease lasting under 2 months. Study-level points and caveats: Model predictions of ophthalmopathy came a median about 6.3 months before onset. In the analysis, a 13 V-J model separated ophthalmopathy from stable hyperthyroidism. Most expanded thyroid clonotypes above 0.001 also appeared in blood.

Sequencing was performed on blood. The gene calls are TRBV29-1 and TRBJ2-1; D might be TRBD2 (6 bases). The sequence derives from a man younger than 45 with Graves' hyperthyroidism. Here the CDR3 reads CSVDPGTGNEQFF. CDR3 coding DNA: TGCAGCGTTGATCCAGGGACTGGTAATGAGCAGTTCTTC.